This TCR beta chain comes out of a study of response to subunit inactivated influenza vaccine. CDR3 size: 11 residues. V was shortened by 5 bases and J by 4 bases, with 6 bases between the two germline ends. CDR1 and CDR2 from the germline V gene are MGHDK and SYGVNS. This clonotype turned up a few times. Its specificity is not known. The study, taken as a whole, reports: With each seasonal influenza vaccination, the authors suggested, few new T cells are recruited.

From the RT-PCR reads, TCRdb called clonotypes with MiXCR, one entry per CDR3 protein. The sample carries 500,000 to 550,000 distinct CDR3 sequences, approximately 6.9% recorded once. Sequencing used PBMCs from blood, obtained roughly 24 months after vaccination. The chain recombines TRBV25-1 with TRBJ2-7; D is unresolved. This TCR came from a man aged 45 to 70 who received an inactivated influenza vaccine. In DNA form, the CDR3 reads TGTGCCAGCAGTATATGGTACGAGCAGTACTTC. Amino acid sequence: CASSIWYEQYF.